This T cell receptor (beta chain) came from a study of Ad26.COV2.S vaccination and SARS-CoV-2 variants. The method was immunoSEQ multiplex PCR; TCRdb's version includes in-frame clones alone and lacks a portion of them. Of about 410,000 clones listed, approximately 89% are singletons. Treatment defined: some 19 received Ad26.COV2.S at low or high dose, single or two shots; about 5 received placebo; per-sample allocation not given. Repertoires come from day 63 after the first vaccine or placebo injection. General observations from the study: Estimates derived from TCR breadth and depth analyses may have underestimated total T cell responses.

This CDR3 is 15 amino acids long. Germline CDR1 reads SSHAT; CDR2 reads FNYEAQ (reference sequence). Trimming cost V 2 bases and J 5 bases; bases outside gene matches: 8. With regard to this clone: Its antigen is unknown.

The material was peripheral blood, obtained in a trial of Ad26.COV2.S vaccine versus placebo. The source is a person aged 18 to 65 who received the Ad26.COV2.S COVID-19 vaccine or a placebo. The rearrangement joins TRBV7-7 to TRBJ2-5, with 7 bases lining up with TRBD2. CDR3 loop: CASSLLGEGRETQYF. The CDR3 bases are TGTGCCAGCAGCTTACTGGGGGAGGGCAGGGAGACCCAGTACTTC.